This record looks at one TCR beta chain sequence and its context. Its antigen remains unidentified. The source of the sample is a study of T-cell memory formation after mild COVID-19. As for the study in general: Among the donors, TCR clusters were largely specific to each donor.

Each CDR3 protein gets one entry after TCRdb re-called the 5' RACE reads with MiXCR. The sample lists under 300,000 distinct CDR3 sequences; 15% to 20% were seen once. Overall study results and limits: The authors did not confirm SARS-CoV-2 specificity of second-wave clones peaking day 37.

In germline, CDR1 is MNHEY, CDR2 SVGAGI. CDR3 length: 15 amino acids. J lost 1 base, V lost 3 bases, and 4 bases had no gene match. This clonotype was obtained from a man aged 18 to 30 who had mild COVID-19 (a few samples of this study predate the infection). Cell type and time point are not known. The source material was PBMCs or a T cell subset sorted from them (not recorded which). The rearrangement joins TRBV6-5 to TRBJ1-1, with 8 bases identical to TRBD1. The CDR3 here is CASSYFGQGNTEAFF. The CDR3 DNA reads TGTGCCAGCAGTTATTTTGGACAGGGGAACACTGAAGCTTTCTTT.